The 29 T cell receptor beta chains given below trace back to one sample, sequenced in a study of OX40 agonist ivuxolimab in advanced cancers. The method was immunoSEQ multiplex PCR; TCRdb's version includes in-frame clones alone and lacks a portion of them. The data show about 89,000 clones, roughly 93% seen once. The source material was CD4+ or CD8+ T cells sorted from blood, sampled in a trial of the OX40 agonist ivuxolimab. These TCRs come from an adult with an advanced solid tumor such as melanoma, head and neck, liver or kidney cancer.

The gene calls are TRBV29-1 and TRBJ2-5; tentative D call: TRBD1 (6 bases). The length of the CDR3 is 13 residues. Germline-derived CDR1 and CDR2 are SQVTM and ANQGSEA. The V end lost 4 bases, the J end lost 5 bases, and 14 bases lay between the germline ends. CDR3 nucleotide sequence: TGCAGCGTTGTTTCACAGGGCCGGGAGACCCAGTACTTC. Amino acid sequence: CSVVSQGRETQYF.

The V call is TRBV5-1, the J call TRBJ2-1; 7 nucleotides agree with TRBD2. This CDR3 has 14 amino acids. The trim removed 0 bases at V and 7 bases at J, leaving 4 bases unmatched. Germline CDR1 SGHRS, CDR2 YFSETQ. In DNA, the CDR3 is TGCGCCAGCAGCTTGGTGCTAGCGGAAAATGAGCAGTTCTTC. As protein: CASSLVLAENEQFF.

This rearrangement joins TRBV7-9 to TRBJ1-1; 7 nucleotides line up with TRBD1. The CDR3 runs 15 residues. V shed 3 bases, J shed 1 base, and the junction held 5 bases outside the gene matches. Germline V lookup: CDR1 SEHNR, CDR2 FQNEAQ (reference sequence). CDR3 sequence: CASSFHDRENTEAFF. The CDR3 nucleotides are TGTGCCAGCAGCTTCCATGACAGGGAGAACACTGAAGCTTTCTTT.

The chain uses TRBV6-5 and TRBJ2-5; 7 bases fit TRBD2. This CDR3 spans 12 amino acids. Germline values: CDR1 MNHEY, CDR2 SVGAGI. V shed 7 bases and J 7 bases; nucleotides not matched to a gene: 6. CDR3 nucleotide sequence: TGTGCCAGCACCCATTCGGGGGGGACCCAGTACTTC. It encodes CASTHSGGTQYF.

V is TRBV4-3 and J is TRBJ2-6; D remains unclear. Trimming removed 1 base at V and 0 bases at J, with 4 bases between. This CDR3 spans 15 amino acids. From germline, CDR1 is LGHNA and CDR2 YSLEER. This CDR3 is CASSQGDSGANVLTF. CDR3 in DNA: TGCGCCAGCAGCCAAGGGGACTCTGGGGCCAACGTCCTGACTTTC.

The chain employs TRBV7-2 and TRBJ1-1; 9 bases are a match to TRBD1. This CDR3 has 15 amino acids. Unmatched junction bases numbered 10, after V lost 4 bases and J lost 7 bases. Per germline, CDR1 SGHTA and CDR2 FQGNSA. CDR3 protein: CASSYGTGREGEAFF. Here the CDR3 DNA reads TGTGCCAGCAGCTACGGGACAGGGCGGGAAGGTGAAGCTTTCTTT.

V and J are TRBV4-3 and TRBJ1-2, with 9 positions matching TRBD1. CDR3 length: 17 amino acids. V shed 1 base, J shed 0 bases, and the junction held 6 bases outside the gene matches. In germline, CDR1 is LGHNA, CDR2 YSLEER. The CDR3 is CASSQAKQGAANYGYTF. As DNA, the CDR3 is TGCGCCAGCAGCCAAGCAAAACAGGGGGCGGCTAACTATGGCTACACCTTC.

The CDR3 here is CASSRPSGGTDTQYF. The CDR3 bases are TGCGCCAGCAGCCGCCCCTCAGGGGGCACAGATACGCAGTATTTT. The gene calls are TRBV5-1 and TRBJ2-3, with D tentatively TRBD1 (6 bases). The CDR3 is made up of 15 amino acids. The germline V and J ends were trimmed by 4 bases and 1 base, with 13 bases remaining between them. From germline, CDR1 is SGHRS and CDR2 YFSETQ.

This clone showed up just once. V usage is TRBV19 and J usage is TRBJ1-3; 9 nucleotides line up with TRBD1. J lost 0 bases, V lost 4 bases, and 7 bases had no gene match. The CDR3 loop spans 17 amino acids. The germline CDR1 and CDR2 sequences are LNHDA and SQIVND (reference sequence). The CDR3 bases are TGTGCCAGTAGTACCACCGGGACAGGGAGCTCTGGAAACACCATATATTTT. Protein product: CASSTTGTGSSGNTIYF.

The chain joins TRBV2 to TRBJ2-5; D is uncertain. Germline V gene data show CDR1 as SNHLY and CDR2 as FYNNEI. CDR3 length: 11 amino acids. Trimming removed 5 bases at V and 11 bases at J, with 12 bases between. For the CDR3, the DNA is TGTGCCAGCAGTTACTTCGAACATCAGTACTTC. Translating it yields CASSYFEHQYF.

The chain carries TRBV29-1 and TRBJ2-1; unclear D gene. Trimming cost V 4 bases and J 6 bases, with 7 bases left between them. CDR3 length: 11 residues. CDR1 and CDR2 (germline): SQVTM, ANQGSEA. CDR3 DNA sequence: TGCAGCGTTGGTACGGTCAATGAGCAGTTCTTC. This gives the protein CSVGTVNEQFF.

V usage is TRBV6-5 and J usage is TRBJ1-5, with unresolved D. The V end was cut by 2 bases, the J end by 0 bases, with 8 bases between. Per the germline V gene, CDR1 is MNHEY and CDR2 is SVGAGI. The CDR3 spans 15 residues. CDR3 coding DNA: TGTGCCAGCAGTTACGGCGGATTTAGCAATCAGCCCCAGCATTTT. It codes for CASSYGGFSNQPQHF.

The chain combines TRBV5-1 with TRBJ2-7; TRBD1 matches 9 bases. The CDR3 extends over 17 amino acids. J was trimmed by 7 bases and V by 4 bases; bases with no gene match: 18. The germline gives CDR1 SGHRS, CDR2 YFSETQ. CDR3 amino acids: CASSPNVGTGSFGEQYF. CDR3 in DNA: TGCGCCAGCAGCCCCAACGTCGGGACAGGGTCCTTCGGAGAGCAGTACTTC.

The J gene is TRBJ1-6, the V gene TRBV27; D gene uncertain. V lost 5 bases, J lost 3 bases, and 14 bases lay in between. The CDR3 loop spans 16 amino acids. In germline, CDR1 is MNHEY, CDR2 SMNVEV (reference sequence). The CDR3 DNA reads as TGTGCCAGCAGTCTCCTTGGGGTCCTCTATAATTCACCCCTCCACTTT. Protein: CASSLLGVLYNSPLHF.

The chain recombines TRBV5-1 with TRBJ1-2; TRBD1 aligns across 7 bases. Per the germline V gene, CDR1 is SGHRS and CDR2 is YFSETQ. The CDR3 extends over 15 amino acids. V shed 4 bases and J 5 bases; nucleotides not matched to a gene: 11. CDR3 loop: CASSQGGGIRYGYTF. DNA of the CDR3: TGCGCCAGCAGCCAGGGGGGTGGTATCCGGTATGGCTACACCTTC.

The chain uses TRBV5-1 and TRBJ1-4, with D unclear. Trimming took 2 bases from V and 2 from J, leaving 13 bases between them. Germline V gene sequence: CDR1 SGHRS, CDR2 YFSETQ. The CDR3 has 16 residues. The CDR3 is CASSFATGRTNEKLFF. The CDR3 bases are TGCGCCAGCAGCTTTGCCACGGGGAGGACTAATGAAAAACTGTTTTTT.

This clone was detected only a few times. The rearrangement links TRBV10-3 to TRBJ1-5; no clear D. CDR3 length equals 13 residues. The V end lost 6 bases, the J end lost 7 bases, and 13 bases lay between the germline ends. CDR1 and CDR2 (germline): ENHRY, SYGVKD. The CDR3 nucleotides are TGTGCCATCAGCGGCGGAGAAGGACAGCCCCAGCATTTT. Translating it yields CAISGGEGQPQHF.

CDR3 region: CASSSGLARNYEQYF. As DNA, the CDR3 is TGTGCCAGCAGCTCGGGACTAGCGAGAAACTACGAGCAGTACTTC. The V gene is TRBV7-2, the J gene TRBJ2-7; TRBD2 matches 10 bases. The ends lost 4 bases at V and 3 bases at J; junction bases unmatched: 6. The germline gives CDR1 SGHTA, CDR2 FQGNSA. This CDR3 comprises 15 residues.

The rearrangement uses TRBV5-4 and TRBJ2-5; 7 bases agree with TRBD1. The CDR3 consists of 15 residues. Trimming cost V 4 bases and J 5 bases; bases outside gene matches: 11. Germline CDR1 and CDR2: SGHNT and YYREEE (reference sequence). The DNA for the CDR3 is TGTGCCAGCAGCACTAAGACAGGGTCGGAGGAGACCCAGTACTTC. Amino acids: CASSTKTGSEETQYF.

The CDR3 is CASSYSTGPNEQFF. The CDR3 region has the DNA TGTGCCAGCAGTTACTCGACAGGGCCCAATGAGCAGTTCTTC. The chain combines TRBV6-5 with TRBJ2-1, with 7 nucleotides matching TRBD1. V dropped 0 bases and J dropped 6; count of bases not matched to a gene: 2. Germline CDR1 and CDR2: MNHEY and SVGAGI. The length of the CDR3 is 14 residues.

The genes are TRBV30 and TRBJ2-1; 8 bases agree with TRBD2. CDR3 size: 16 residues. Germline assignment: CDR1 GTSNPN and CDR2 SVGIG (reference sequence). The J segment lost 2 bases and the V segment lost 3 bases, leaving 9 bases of the junction unmatched. CDR3 sequence: CAWRPSGSGAYNEQFF. The CDR3 DNA sequence: TGTGCCTGGAGACCCAGCGGGAGCGGCGCCTACAATGAGCAGTTCTTC.

This clone occurred once. This chain links TRBV15 with TRBJ2-3, with D hard to call. Between the trimmed V and J ends, which lost 0 bases and 0 bases, there was a span of 1 base. Germline V CDR1 and CDR2: LNHNV, YYDKDF (reference sequence). The CDR3 runs to 13 residues. In DNA form, the CDR3 reads TGTGCCACCAGCAGAGATAGCACAGATACGCAGTATTTT. Residues: CATSRDSTDTQYF. The full variable domain, in which reference TRBV15 and TRBJ2-3 provide the parts outside the CDR3, is DAMVIQNPRYQVTQFGKPVTLSCSQTLNHNVMYWYQQKSSQAPKLLFHYYDKDFNNEADTPDNFQSRRPNTSFCFLDIRSPGLGDTAMYLCATSRDSTDTQYFGPGTRLTVL.

This clone showed up just once. This chain joins TRBV7-2 and TRBJ1-1; a weak D match, TRBD1 (6 bases). The germline V gene encodes CDR1 SGHTA and CDR2 FQGNSA. The CDR3 extends over 15 amino acids. The V gene lost 5 bases and the J gene lost 4 bases, with 17 bases spanning the gap. In nucleotides, the CDR3 is TGTGCCAGCAGCCCCCAAGGGGGGGCGAGCACTGAAGCTTTCTTT. Protein product: CASSPQGGASTEAFF. The entire variable domain, with the rest obtained from reference TRBV7-2 and TRBJ1-1, is as follows: GAGVSQSPSNKVTEKGKDVELRCDPISGHTALYWYRQSLGQGLEFLIYFQGNSAPDKSGLPSDRFSAERTGGSVSTLTIQRTQQEDSAVYLCASSPQGGASTEAFFGQGTRLTVV.

The V call is TRBV6-1, the J call TRBJ2-7; 12 bases align to TRBD2. From germline, CDR1 is MNHNS and CDR2 SASEGT. This CDR3 is 16 amino acids long. Trimming took 4 bases from V and 0 from J; bases not matched to a gene: 4. CDR3 protein: CASSVLAGGSSYEQYF. The CDR3 DNA reads TGTGCCAGCAGTGTTCTAGCGGGAGGGAGCTCCTACGAGCAGTACTTC.

This clone appeared a single time. This chain links TRBV30 with TRBJ1-5, with no clear D. The CDR3 sequence is 13 residues long. The V gene lost 1 base and the J gene lost 5 bases, with 9 bases spanning the gap. The germline V gene encodes CDR1 GTSNPN and CDR2 SVGIG (reference sequence). The CDR3, as DNA: TGTGCCTGGAGTGGGGGTGGGTATCAGCCCCAGCATTTT. Its protein product is CAWSGGGYQPQHF.

The chain links TRBV7-2 to TRBJ2-2, with D unclear. The CDR3 extends over 14 amino acids. The germline gives CDR1 SGHTA, CDR2 FQGNSA. Trimming removed 7 bases from V and 2 bases from J, with 11 bases in between. The CDR3 sequence: CASMTDTNTGELFF. As DNA, the CDR3 is TGTGCCAGCATGACCGACACCAACACCGGGGAGCTGTTTTTT. Using reference TRBV7-2 and TRBJ2-2 for the parts outside the CDR3, the full variable domain is GAGVSQSPSNKVTEKGKDVELRCDPISGHTALYWYRQSLGQGLEFLIYFQGNSAPDKSGLPSDRFSAERTGGSVSTLTIQRTQQEDSAVYLCASMTDTNTGELFFGEGSRLTVL.

The V call is TRBV6-5, the J call TRBJ2-3; 8 bases line up with TRBD2. CDR3 size: 14 residues. Germline lookup yields CDR1 MNHEY and CDR2 SVGAGI. V was pared by 6 bases and J by 1 base, with 3 bases of the junction left unmatched. The CDR3 nucleotides read TGTGCCAGCAGCATGACTAGCGGCACAGATACGCAGTATTTT. This sequence encodes CASSMTSGTDTQYF.

The chain has TRBV19 and TRBJ1-1, with D uncertain. The CDR3 loop spans 13 amino acids. The germline V and J ends were trimmed by 8 bases and 3 bases, with 13 bases remaining between them. CDR1 and CDR2 from the germline V gene are LNHDA and SQIVND (reference sequence). The CDR3 sequence is CASLGPYYTEAFF. The CDR3 bases are TGTGCCAGTCTTGGACCCTACTACACTGAAGCTTTCTTT.

V usage is TRBV28 and J usage is TRBJ2-5, with 7 bases fitting TRBD2. CDR3 length: 15 amino acids. Germline assignment: CDR1 MDHEN and CDR2 SYDVKM. Germline trimming cut 6 bases from V and 1 base from J; bases unmatched to any gene: 8. CDR3 DNA sequence: TGTGCCAGCAGCCCTGCTAGCGGCACCCAAGAGACCCAGTACTTC. As protein: CASSPASGTQETQYF.